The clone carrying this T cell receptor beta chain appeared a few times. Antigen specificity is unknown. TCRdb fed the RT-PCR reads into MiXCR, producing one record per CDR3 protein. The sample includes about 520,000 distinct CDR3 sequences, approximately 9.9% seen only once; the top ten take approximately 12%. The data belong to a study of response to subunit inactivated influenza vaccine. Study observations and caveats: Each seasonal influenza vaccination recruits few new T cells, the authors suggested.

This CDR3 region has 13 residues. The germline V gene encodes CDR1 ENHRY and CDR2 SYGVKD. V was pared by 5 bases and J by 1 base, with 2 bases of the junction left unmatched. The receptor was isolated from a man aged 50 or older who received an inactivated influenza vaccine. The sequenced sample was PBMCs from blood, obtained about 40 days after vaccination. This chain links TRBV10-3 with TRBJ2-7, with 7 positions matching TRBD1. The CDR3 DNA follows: TGTGCCATCAGTCGGGACAGATCCTACGAGCAGTACTTC. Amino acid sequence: CAISRDRSYEQYF.